This T cell receptor (beta chain) was sequenced in a study of cytomegalovirus exposure and HLA in healthy donors. Study results and limitations: One later analysis, an examination of the 120 or so validation repertoires, found that first-cohort TCR clusters tended to co-occur in them. Reports indicated that the classifier achieved high specificity and sensitivity in diagnosing cytomegalovirus status.

Measured with immunoSEQ multiplex PCR; TCRdb has only the in-frame clones, and not every one. The sample has 220,000 or so clones, just over 90% seen once; the top ten hold around 1%. A word on this clone: The antigen is not known.

V lost 4 bases, J lost 5 bases, and 13 bases lay in between. The CDR3 length is 14 residues. Germline V gene data show CDR1 as SNHLY and CDR2 as FYNNEI. Sample: PBMCs. The receptor's source is a woman aged 18-35 years in good health and CMV-seronegative. The chain couples TRBV2 to TRBJ2-3; a possible D gene is TRBD2 (6 bases). The CDR3 DNA follows: TGTGCCAGCAGTGCAAACGGGAGAGGAGATACGCAGTATTTT. Residues: CASSANGRGDTQYF. The complete variable domain, with remaining parts taken from reference TRBV2 and TRBJ2-3, reads EPEVTQTPSHQVTQMGQEVILRCVPISNHLYFYWYRQILGQKVEFLVSFYNNEISEKSEIFDDQFSVERPDGSNFTLKIRSTKLEDSAMYFCASSANGRGDTQYFGPGTRLTVL.